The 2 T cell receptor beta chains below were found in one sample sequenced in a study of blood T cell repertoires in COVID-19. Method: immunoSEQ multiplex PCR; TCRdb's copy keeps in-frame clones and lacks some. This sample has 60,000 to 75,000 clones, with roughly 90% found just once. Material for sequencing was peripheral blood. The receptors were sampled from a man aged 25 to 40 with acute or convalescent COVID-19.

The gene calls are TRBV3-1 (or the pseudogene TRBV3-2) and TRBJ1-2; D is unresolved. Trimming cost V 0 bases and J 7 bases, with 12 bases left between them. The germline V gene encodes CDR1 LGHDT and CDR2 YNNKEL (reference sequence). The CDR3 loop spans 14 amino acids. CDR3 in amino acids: CASSQDRGGRGYTF. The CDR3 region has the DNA TGTGCCAGCAGCCAAGATAGAGGAGGTCGTGGCTACACCTTC.

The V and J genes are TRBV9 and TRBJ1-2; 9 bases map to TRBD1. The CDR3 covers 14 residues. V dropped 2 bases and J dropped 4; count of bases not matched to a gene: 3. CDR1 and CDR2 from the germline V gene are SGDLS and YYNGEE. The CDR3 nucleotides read TGTGCCAGCAGCGTTACAGGGGGCCCCTATGGCTACACCTTC. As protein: CASSVTGGPYGYTF.